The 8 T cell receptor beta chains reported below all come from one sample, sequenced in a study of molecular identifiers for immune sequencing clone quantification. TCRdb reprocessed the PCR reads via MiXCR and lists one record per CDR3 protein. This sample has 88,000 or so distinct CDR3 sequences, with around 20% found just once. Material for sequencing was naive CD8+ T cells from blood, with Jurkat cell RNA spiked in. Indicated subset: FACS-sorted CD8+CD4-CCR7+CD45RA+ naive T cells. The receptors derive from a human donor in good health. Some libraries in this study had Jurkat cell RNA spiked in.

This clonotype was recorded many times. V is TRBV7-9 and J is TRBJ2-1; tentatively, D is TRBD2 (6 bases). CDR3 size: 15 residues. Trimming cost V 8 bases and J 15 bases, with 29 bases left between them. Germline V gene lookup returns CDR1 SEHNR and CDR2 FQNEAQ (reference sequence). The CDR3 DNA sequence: TGTGCCAGCCGCCCTAGCGAGCCGCCCTATCCCCCGGGGTTCTTC. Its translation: CASRPSEPPYPPGFF.

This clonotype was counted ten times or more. CDR3 amino acids: CSVEDYSGRVDTQYF. CDR3 bases: TGCAGCGTTGAAGACTATAGCGGGAGAGTAGATACGCAGTATTTT. V and J are TRBV29-1 and TRBJ2-3, with 9 bases aligning to TRBD2. This CDR3 has 15 residues. Trimming took 0 bases from V and 5 from J; bases not matched to a gene: 6. The germline gives CDR1 SQVTM, CDR2 ANQGSEA.

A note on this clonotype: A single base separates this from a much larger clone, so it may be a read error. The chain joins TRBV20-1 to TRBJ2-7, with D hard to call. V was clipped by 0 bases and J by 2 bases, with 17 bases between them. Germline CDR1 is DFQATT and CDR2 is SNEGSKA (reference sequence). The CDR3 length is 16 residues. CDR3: CSARDIRAVSPYEQYF. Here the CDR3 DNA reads TGCAGTGCTAGAGATATCCGTGCAGTAAGCCCCTACGAGCAGTACTTC.

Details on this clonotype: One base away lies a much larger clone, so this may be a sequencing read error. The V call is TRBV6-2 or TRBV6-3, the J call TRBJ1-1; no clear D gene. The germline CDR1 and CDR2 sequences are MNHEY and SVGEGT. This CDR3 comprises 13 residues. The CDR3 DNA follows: TGTGCCAGCAGTTACTCGCTGTACACTGAAGCTCTCTTT. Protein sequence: CASSYSLYTEALF.

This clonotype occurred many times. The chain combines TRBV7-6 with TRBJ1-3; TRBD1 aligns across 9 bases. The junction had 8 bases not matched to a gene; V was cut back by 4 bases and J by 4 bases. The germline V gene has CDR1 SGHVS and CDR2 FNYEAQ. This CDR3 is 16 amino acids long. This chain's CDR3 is CASSSGQGSEGNTIYF. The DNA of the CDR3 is TGTGCCAGCAGCTCGGGACAGGGAAGCGAAGGAAACACCATATATTTT.

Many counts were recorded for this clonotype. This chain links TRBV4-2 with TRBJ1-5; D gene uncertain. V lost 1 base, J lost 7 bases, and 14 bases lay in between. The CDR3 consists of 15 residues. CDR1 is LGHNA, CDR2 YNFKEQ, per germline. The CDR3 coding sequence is TGTGCCAGCAGCCAAGGTGTCAGCAGCTTGCAGCCCCAGCATTTT. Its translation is CASSQGVSSLQPQHF.

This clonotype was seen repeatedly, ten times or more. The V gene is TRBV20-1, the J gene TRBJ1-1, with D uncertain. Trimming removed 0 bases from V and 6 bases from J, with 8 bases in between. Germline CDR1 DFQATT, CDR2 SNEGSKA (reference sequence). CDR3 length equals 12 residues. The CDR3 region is CSARDIGAEAFF. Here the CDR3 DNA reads TGCAGTGCTAGAGATATCGGGGCTGAAGCTTTCTTT.

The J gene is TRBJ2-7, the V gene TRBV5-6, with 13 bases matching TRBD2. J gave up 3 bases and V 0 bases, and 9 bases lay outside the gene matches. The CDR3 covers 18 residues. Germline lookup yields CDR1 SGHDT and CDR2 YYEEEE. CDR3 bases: TGTGCCAGCAGCTTGGGAGGACTAGCGGGAGCGGGGTACTACGAGCAGTACTTC. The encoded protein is CASSLGGLAGAGYYEQYF.